Listed here are 30 T cell receptor beta chains from one sample, sequenced in a study of T cell responses to AZD1222 COVID-19 vaccine. Profiling relied on immunoSEQ multiplex PCR, and the TCRdb table lists in-frame clones only, not all of them. The sample yields more than 90,000 clones, about 90% seen once. Sequences were derived from peripheral blood, sampled 28 days after the second AZD1222 dose. Receptors were obtained from an adult who received the AZD1222 COVID-19 vaccine.

The chain joins TRBV5-1 to TRBJ2-1, with 8 bases lining up with TRBD2. CDR1 is SGHRS and CDR2 is YFSETQ in the germline V gene. The CDR3 contains 16 residues. J gave up 8 bases and V 4 bases, and 14 bases lay outside the gene matches. The CDR3 reads CASSRSPAGAGDEQFF. In nucleotides, the CDR3 is TGCGCCAGCAGCCGCTCTCCAGCGGGGGCGGGGGATGAGCAGTTCTTC.

This sequence joins TRBV7-3 and TRBJ2-7; D possibly matches TRBD1 or TRBD2 (5 bases each). In germline, CDR1 is SGHTA, CDR2 FQGTGA. This CDR3 has 14 amino acids. V was cut by 0 bases and J by 7 bases, with 13 bases left in between. The CDR3 region has the DNA TGTGCCAGCAGCTTAACGGGGCCTAGAGGGGAGCAGTACTTC. Protein: CASSLTGPRGEQYF.

The J gene is TRBJ1-1, the V gene TRBV27, with a tentative D call TRBD1 (6 bases). The CDR3 extends over 16 amino acids. V was cut by 5 bases and J by 1 base, with 17 bases left in between. Germline loops: CDR1 MNHEY, CDR2 SMNVEV (reference sequence). CDR3 sequence (DNA): TGTGCCAGCAGTCTTCTCCCGACAGGACAGAACACTGAAGCTTTCTTT. Protein sequence: CASSLLPTGQNTEAFF.

V is TRBV20-1 and J is TRBJ1-2, with TRBD1 identical over 7 bases. Per the germline V gene, CDR1 is DFQATT and CDR2 is SNEGSKA (reference sequence). After removal of 3 bases from V and 7 bases from J, the junction contained 8 bases not matched to a gene. This CDR3 region has 13 residues. In DNA, the CDR3 is TGCAGTGCTAGTACAGGGGTGGGGAGTGGCTACACCTTC. Amino acids: CSASTGVGSGYTF.

The chain links TRBV4-2 to TRBJ2-1; D unresolved. Trimming removed 0 bases from V and 10 bases from J, with 13 bases in between. Germline-derived CDR1 and CDR2 are LGHNA and YNFKEQ. The CDR3 loop spans 14 amino acids. CDR3 nucleotide sequence: TGTGCCAGCAGCCAAGATCACGGGTTTCAAGAGCAGTTCTTC. Translating it yields CASSQDHGFQEQFF.

The chain couples TRBV10-2 to TRBJ2-3, with a weak D call TRBD2 (6 bases). The CDR3 totals 15 residues. Germline assignment: CDR1 WSHSY and CDR2 SAAADI. Deletions cut 6 bases from V and 1 base from J, with 14 bases between. Here the CDR3 reads CASSQLALRTDTQYF. The CDR3 bases are TGCGCCAGCAGCCAACTAGCCCTCCGCACAGATACGCAGTATTTT.

The chain uses TRBV24-1 and TRBJ2-2; TRBD1 is a possible D gene (5 bases). V gave up 3 bases and J gave up 3 bases, with 22 bases separating them. CDR1 is KGHDR, CDR2 SFDVKD, per germline. The CDR3 runs 19 residues. The chain's CDR3 is CATSDPSPLLVTDTGELFF. Written as DNA, the CDR3 is TGTGCCACCAGTGATCCCTCTCCGCTATTGGTGACAGACACCGGGGAGCTGTTTTTT.

The rearrangement links TRBV7-2 to TRBJ2-1, with 9 positions matching TRBD1. This CDR3 is built from 15 residues. V dropped 5 bases and J dropped 4; count of bases not matched to a gene: 6. The V gene's germline CDR1 is SGHTA and CDR2 FQGNSA. This CDR3 is CASSPGGTGYNEQFF. CDR3 DNA sequence: TGTGCCAGCAGCCCTGGGGGGACAGGGTACAATGAGCAGTTCTTC.

This chain links TRBV6-6 with TRBJ2-1; D is possibly TRBD2 (5 bases). V shed 0 bases and J shed 4 bases, with 10 bases lying between them. The germline CDR1 and CDR2 sequences are MNHNY and SVGAGI (reference sequence). The CDR3 has 15 amino acids. CDR3: CASSYSPDLYNEQFF. CDR3 sequence (DNA): TGTGCCAGCAGTTACTCCCCGGACTTATACAATGAGCAGTTCTTC.

V is TRBV6-5 and J is TRBJ1-4, with a weak D call TRBD1 (5 bases). Germline CDR1 MNHEY, CDR2 SVGAGI. This CDR3 comprises 15 residues. Deletions cut 7 bases from V and 7 bases from J, with 19 bases between. CDR3 sequence: CASIHGFPGGEKLFF. The CDR3 region has the DNA TGTGCCAGCATCCACGGTTTTCCTGGGGGTGAAAAACTGTTTTTT.

The rearrangement links TRBV27 to TRBJ2-1; a weak D match, TRBD2 (6 bases). The germline V and J ends were trimmed by 6 bases and 0 bases, with 27 bases remaining between them. This CDR3 has 20 residues. Germline CDR1 reads MNHEY; CDR2 reads SMNVEV (reference sequence). CDR3: CASSLEGTPNLDHSYNEQFF. CDR3 bases: TGTGCCAGCAGCCTAGAGGGGACTCCCAATCTGGACCACTCCTACAATGAGCAGTTCTTC.

The rearrangement uses TRBV5-1 and TRBJ2-4; 9 bases map to TRBD1. In germline, CDR1 is SGHRS, CDR2 YFSETQ. The CDR3 has 15 amino acids. V gave up 1 base and J gave up 7 bases; unmatched junction bases: 6. The CDR3 nucleotides read TGCGCCAGCAGCTTGACAGGACAGGGGTGGAACATTCAGTACTTC. Its translation is CASSLTGQGWNIQYF.

This chain uses TRBV7-3 with TRBJ2-1, with 10 positions matching TRBD2. The CDR3 is made up of 15 amino acids. The J segment lost 8 bases and the V segment lost 5 bases, leaving 9 bases of the junction unmatched. Per the germline V gene, CDR1 is SGHTA and CDR2 is FQGTGA. CDR3 residues: CASSTTGLATHEQFF. The CDR3 DNA sequence: TGTGCCAGCAGCACAACGGGACTAGCGACTCATGAGCAGTTCTTC. The full variable domain, rest sourced from reference TRBV7-3 and TRBJ2-1, is GAGVSQTPSNKVTEKGKYVELRCDPISGHTALYWYRQSLGQGPEFLIYFQGTGAADDSGLPNDRFFAVRPEGSVSTLKIQRTERGDSAVYLCASSTTGLATHEQFFGPGTRLTVL.

The chain is built from TRBV27 and TRBJ1-1; possible D gene TRBD1, 5 bases. The CDR3 length is 14 residues. Trimming pared 5 bases from V and 4 bases from J, leaving 14 bases between. Germline V gene data show CDR1 as MNHEY and CDR2 as SMNVEV (reference sequence). In DNA form, the CDR3 reads TGTGCCAGCAGTCTGAGGGGTGGGAGCACTGAAGCTTTCTTT. This sequence encodes CASSLRGGSTEAFF.

The V call is TRBV7-3, the J call TRBJ1-1; 7 nucleotides align to TRBD1. From germline, CDR1 is SGHTA and CDR2 FQGTGA. The CDR3 extends over 17 amino acids. Trimming cost V 0 bases and J 0 bases; bases outside gene matches: 7. CDR3 region: CASSLTGTAILNTEAFF. CDR3 DNA sequence: TGTGCCAGCAGCTTAACCGGGACAGCGATCTTGAACACTGAAGCTTTCTTT.

The CDR3 here is CASSASNNEQFF. For the CDR3, the DNA is TGTGCCAGCTCCGCATCGAACAATGAGCAGTTCTTC. The chain couples TRBV18 to TRBJ2-1; D ambiguous. CDR1 and CDR2 (germline): KGHSH, LQKENI. Trimming removed 6 bases from V and 5 bases from J, with 8 bases in between. The CDR3 has 12 amino acids.

The chain employs TRBV14 and TRBJ2-2, with D possibly matching TRBD1 (6 bases). The CDR3 has 14 amino acids. CDR1 is SGHDN and CDR2 is FVKESK in the germline V gene. V gave up 7 bases and J gave up 6 bases, with 15 bases separating them. Here the CDR3 reads CASKQGTVAGELFF. The CDR3 DNA reads TGTGCCAGCAAACAGGGTACCGTTGCCGGGGAGCTGTTTTTT.

The V call is TRBV28, the J call TRBJ2-5, with D perhaps matching TRBD2 (5 bases). Trimming shortened V by 5 bases and J by 1 base, and 14 bases separated the two germline ends. There are 15 residues in the CDR3. Germline V gives CDR1 MDHEN, CDR2 SYDVKM. The CDR3: CASSDLTSSQETQYF. Written as DNA, the CDR3 is TGTGCCAGCAGTGACTTAACTAGTTCCCAAGAGACCCAGTACTTC.

The rearrangement uses TRBV24-1 and TRBJ1-5, with TRBD1 as a possible D gene (5 bases). From germline, CDR1 is KGHDR and CDR2 SFDVKD. The V gene lost 4 bases and the J gene lost 3 bases, with 9 bases spanning the gap. The CDR3 consists of 14 residues. As DNA, the CDR3 is TGTGCCACCAGTGACTCAGGGTCCAATCAGCCCCAGCATTTT. It translates to CATSDSGSNQPQHF.

The CDR3 region has the DNA TGTGCCAGCAGTTTCTTAACAGGGGGCGGAGAAGCTTTCTTT. Its protein product is CASSFLTGGGEAFF. The genes are TRBV28 and TRBJ1-1; 9 positions agree with TRBD1. Germline CDR1 MDHEN, CDR2 SYDVKM. This CDR3 is 14 amino acids long. V trimming: 3 bases; J trimming: 8 bases; junction bases outside the gene matches: 7.

In this sample, this clone turned up once. The chain joins TRBV4-3 to TRBJ2-7; 10 nucleotides match TRBD2. The CDR3 is 17 residues long. The V gene end was trimmed by 0 bases and the J gene end by 5 bases; junction bases not matched to a gene: 10. CDR1 and CDR2 from the germline V gene are LGHNA and YSLEER. Here the CDR3 DNA reads TGCGCCAGCAGCCAAGATCCAGCGGGAGGGACTCTCCACGAGCAGTACTTC. Encoded protein: CASSQDPAGGTLHEQYF.

The chain carries TRBV10-2 and TRBJ1-6; 7 bases map to TRBD1. The V segment lost 10 bases and the J segment 10 bases; nucleotides outside the gene matches: 7. The length of the CDR3 is 12 residues. Germline values: CDR1 WSHSY, CDR2 SAAADI. The chain's CDR3 is CAIRQGTSPLHF. DNA of the CDR3: TGCGCCATCCGACAGGGTACATCACCCCTCCACTTT.

The chain joins TRBV12-3 or TRBV12-4 to TRBJ1-1, with a possible D match to TRBD1 (5 bases). With 3 bases removed from V and 13 bases from J, the gap between germline ends came to 12 bases. The CDR3 is made up of 11 amino acids. CDR3 bases: TGTGCCAGCAGTTTGGGGGTGAGGGATTTCTTT. Its protein product is CASSLGVRDFF.

This sequence joins TRBV29-1 and TRBJ2-7, with D possibly TRBD2 on 6 matching bases. Looked up from germline, CDR1 is SQVTM and CDR2 is ANQGSEA. The V end was cut by 4 bases, the J end by 3 bases, with 13 bases between. This CDR3 contains 13 residues. The CDR3 reads CSVVLLAGYEQYF. The CDR3 DNA follows: TGCAGCGTTGTATTACTAGCCGGCTACGAGCAGTACTTC.

In its sample, this clone was seen a few times. The chain carries TRBV27 and TRBJ1-5, with TRBD1 as a possible D gene (5 bases). CDR1 is MNHEY and CDR2 is SMNVEV in the germline V gene (reference sequence). The V end lost 3 bases, the J end lost 5 bases, and 8 bases lay between the germline ends. The CDR3 is made up of 13 amino acids. The chain's CDR3 is CASSLAGYQPQHF. The CDR3 DNA follows: TGTGCCAGCAGTTTGGCAGGGTATCAGCCCCAGCATTTT.

V is TRBV7-2 and J is TRBJ2-1, with 11 bases that match TRBD2. The germline V gene encodes CDR1 SGHTA and CDR2 FQGNSA. The CDR3 totals 17 residues. V shed 1 base and J 1 base; nucleotides not matched to a gene: 3. The CDR3: CASSLGPSGRSYNEQFF. The CDR3 DNA sequence: TGTGCCAGCAGCTTAGGCCCTAGCGGGAGGTCCTACAATGAGCAGTTCTTC.

The V gene is TRBV2, the J gene TRBJ2-2; TRBD2 matches at 8 bases. The J segment lost 4 bases and the V segment lost 6 bases, leaving 7 bases of the junction unmatched. There are 15 residues in the CDR3. Per the germline V gene, CDR1 is SNHLY and CDR2 is FYNNEI. The CDR3 DNA reads as TGTGCCAGCAGACCCGGGACTAGGGGCACCGGGGAGCTGTTTTTT. Translated: CASRPGTRGTGELFF.

The gene calls are TRBV5-4 and TRBJ1-1, with D perhaps TRBD1 (5 bases). The length of the CDR3 is 15 residues. V shed 6 bases and J shed 0 bases, with 15 bases lying between them. CDR1 and CDR2 from the germline V gene are SGHNT and YYREEE (reference sequence). CDR3 sequence reads: CASTGGGNVNTEAFF. CDR3 nucleotides: TGTGCCAGCACCGGCGGGGGAAATGTGAACACTGAAGCTTTCTTT. Variable domain in full (rest from reference TRBV5-4 and TRBJ1-1): ETGVTQSPTHLIKTRGQQVTLRCSSQSGHNTVSWYQQALGQGPQFIFQYYREEENGRGNFPPRFSGLQFPNYSSELNVNALELDDSALYLCASTGGGNVNTEAFFGQGTRLTVV.

The chain combines TRBV19 with TRBJ1-5; D is uncertain. The length of the CDR3 is 14 residues. V was trimmed by 3 bases and J by 6 bases, leaving 12 bases between them. Per the germline V gene, CDR1 is LNHDA and CDR2 is SQIVND (reference sequence). The CDR3, as DNA: TGTGCCAGTAGTATTTCGGCCGCAGGTCAGCCCCAGCATTTT. It translates to CASSISAAGQPQHF.

The CDR3 DNA reads TGTGCCAGCAGTCAAAGGGGGTTCGGGACAGGGTTGGAGCCCCAGCATTTT. This gives the protein CASSQRGFGTGLEPQHF. The chain employs TRBV27 and TRBJ1-5, with 9 bases identical to TRBD1. In germline, CDR1 is MNHEY, CDR2 SMNVEV (reference sequence). The ends lost 5 bases at V and 8 bases at J; junction bases unmatched: 16. This CDR3 spans 17 amino acids.